These T cell receptor beta chains were read from a single sample in a study of blood T cell repertoires in COVID-19. TCRdb's table, derived via immunoSEQ multiplex PCR, lists solely in-frame clones and lacks some. The sample shows roughly 140,000 clones, approximately 80% of them seen only once. The sequenced sample consisted of PBMCs or T cells enriched from blood (not recorded which). All receptors come from a middle-aged woman who had recovered from COVID-19. Each CDR3 is given with its conserved first and last residue. D genes are given only for firm matches. Expanded clones are given a class, and other clones once, few, many or no size at all.

.	TRBV2	TRBJ1-2	.	CASSEDVGGGYTF	TGTGCCAGCAGTGAGGATGTAGGGGGAGGCTACACCTTC
.	TRBV27	TRBJ1-2	.	CASSPRTADYGYTF	TGTGCCAGCAGCCCAAGGACAGCTGACTATGGCTACACCTTC
TRBD1	TRBV27	TRBJ1-3	.	CASSPTGVSGNTIYF	TGTGCCAGCAGTCCCACAGGGGTCTCTGGAAACACCATATATTTT
.	TRBV6-5	TRBJ2-3	.	CASRVSLGTDTQYF	TGTGCCAGCCGCGTCTCTCTAGGCACAGATACGCAGTATTTT
.	TRBV10-3	TRBJ2-5	.	CAIRPGDGEETQYF	TGTGCCATCAGACCAGGGGATGGTGAAGAGACCCAGTACTTC
.	TRBV4-1	TRBJ2-3	.	CASSQDRREGTDTQYF	TGCGCCAGCAGCCAAGATAGGAGGGAGGGCACAGATACGCAGTATTTT
TRBD1	TRBV2	TRBJ2-2	.	CASSASGTGRIGELFF	TGTGCCAGCAGTGCTTCCGGGACAGGGAGGATAGGGGAGCTGTTTTTT
.	TRBV7-3	TRBJ1-1	.	CASSLTGGNTEAFF	TGTGCCAGCAGCTTAACGGGAGGGAACACTGAAGCTTTCTTT
TRBD1	TRBV5-1	TRBJ1-1	.	CASSLGTGVGMNTEAFF	TGCGCCAGCAGCTTGGGGACAGGGGTGGGGATGAACACTGAAGCTTTCTTT
TRBD1	TRBV27	TRBJ1-2	.	CASSLQRGLGYGYTF	TGTGCCAGCAGTTTACAAAGGGGGCTTGGCTATGGCTACACCTTC
.	TRBV18	TRBJ1-2	.	CASSPARGNYGYTF	TGTGCCAGCTCACCCGCTAGGGGTAACTATGGCTACACCTTC
TRBD1	TRBV19	TRBJ1-5	.	CASSIEGAGDQPQHF	TGTGCCAGTAGTATCGAGGGGGCTGGGGATCAGCCCCAGCATTTT
TRBD1	TRBV6-5	TRBJ2-3	.	CASNRGLNTDTQYF	TGTGCCAGTAATAGGGGGCTCAACACAGATACGCAGTATTTT
TRBD1	TRBV5-6	TRBJ2-1	.	CASSFRDRTYNEQFF	TGTGCCAGCAGCTTCCGGGACAGGACATACAATGAGCAGTTCTTC
TRBD1	TRBV7-2	TRBJ2-7	.	CASSPDRGLIYEQYF	TGTGCCAGCAGTCCAGACAGGGGCCTCATCTACGAGCAGTACTTC
.	TRBV3-1/TRBV3-2	TRBJ1-1	.	CASSQLQGTEAFF	TGTGCCAGCAGCCAATTACAGGGTACTGAAGCTTTCTTT
TRBD1	TRBV4-2	TRBJ2-7	.	CASLGTEAPYEQYF	TGTGCCAGCCTAGGGACAGAGGCGCCCTACGAGCAGTACTTC
TRBD1	TRBV4-1	TRBJ1-5	.	CASSPTMGQGAYQPQHF	TGCGCCAGCAGCCCCACAATGGGCCAGGGGGCTTATCAGCCCCAGCATTTT
.	TRBV14	TRBJ2-7	.	CASSQAAYEQYF	TGTGCCAGCAGCCAAGCTGCCTACGAGCAGTACTTC
.	TRBV28	TRBJ1-2	.	CASSLQGNYGYTF	TGTGCCAGCAGTTTACAGGGTAACTATGGCTACACCTTC
TRBD2	TRBV7-9	TRBJ2-7	.	CASSLLAGSYEQYF	TGTGCCAGCAGCTTACTAGCGGGCTCCTACGAGCAGTACTTC
.	TRBV20-1	TRBJ2-7	.	CSASTSNYEQYF	TGCAGTGCTAGTACTAGTAATTACGAGCAGTACTTC
.	TRBV3-1/TRBV3-2	TRBJ2-7	once	CASSQFRGYEQYF	TGTGCCAGCAGCCAATTCAGGGGCTACGAGCAGTACTTC
.	TRBV5-4	TRBJ2-3	.	CASSIRGLGPSSTDTQYF	TGTGCCAGCAGCATTAGAGGGCTCGGGCCGTCTAGCACAGATACGCAGTATTTT
.	TRBV2	TRBJ1-5	.	CASCGVNSNQPQHF	TGTGCCAGCTGTGGCGTTAATAGCAATCAGCCCCAGCATTTT
.	TRBV29-1	TRBJ1-1	.	CSAQGARDTEAFF	TGCAGCGCCCAAGGGGCCAGGGACACTGAAGCTTTCTTT
.	TRBV24-1	TRBJ1-1	.	CATSDFVGGNTEAFF	TGTGCCACCAGTGATTTTGTCGGGGGAAACACTGAAGCTTTCTTT
.	TRBV14	TRBJ2-7	.	CASSQVRGEQYF	TGTGCCAGCAGCCAAGTCCGGGGCGAGCAGTACTTC
TRBD1	TRBV29-1	TRBJ1-1	.	CSHDRASTEAFF	TGCAGCCACGACAGGGCGAGCACTGAAGCTTTCTTT
TRBD2	TRBV5-6	TRBJ2-3	.	CATHSGGLTDTQYF	TGTGCCACCCATAGCGGGGGGCTCACAGATACGCAGTATTTT
TRBD1	TRBV7-3	TRBJ1-5	.	CASSLFRQGEQPQHF	TGTGCCAGCAGCTTGTTTAGACAGGGGGAACAGCCCCAGCATTTT
TRBD1	TRBV9	TRBJ2-2	.	CASSADDPTGGKTGELFF	TGTGCCAGCAGCGCAGACGATCCCACAGGGGGCAAGACCGGGGAGCTGTTTTTT
.	TRBV30	TRBJ2-1	.	CAWSVGGGVGNEQFF	TGTGCCTGGAGTGTAGGCGGGGGCGTGGGGAATGAGCAGTTCTTC
.	TRBV19	TRBJ1-1	once	CASSVRGPLNTEAFF	TGTGCCAGTAGCGTGCGAGGGCCTCTGAACACTGAAGCTTTCTTT
TRBD2	TRBV9	TRBJ2-7	.	CASSAGGDRKNEQYF	TGTGCCAGCAGCGCGGGAGGGGACCGAAAAAACGAGCAGTACTTC
TRBD2	TRBV14	TRBJ2-3	few	CASSQGGTSGSF	TGTGCCAGCAGCCAAGGCGGGACTAGCGGGAGTTTT
TRBD2	TRBV4-1	TRBJ2-1	.	CASSQSQRGAVYNEQFF	TGCGCCAGCAGCCAGTCCCAGCGGGGGGCTGTCTACAATGAGCAGTTCTTC
.	TRBV7-9	TRBJ1-2	.	CASSLSRTANTVYGYTF	TGTGCCAGCAGCTTATCGCGCACAGCAAACACCGTTTATGGCTACACCTTC
TRBD1	TRBV9	TRBJ2-7	.	CASSPDRVGYEQYF	TGTGCCAGCAGCCCGGACAGGGTTGGCTACGAGCAGTACTTC
TRBD2	TRBV7-9	TRBJ2-5	few	CASSWGLAGDGETQYF	TGTGCCAGCAGCTGGGGACTAGCGGGAGATGGTGAGACCCAGTACTTC
TRBD2	TRBV9	TRBJ2-3	.	CASSVSGLAGVGGTDTQYF	TGTGCCAGCAGCGTTTCAGGCCTAGCGGGAGTGGGAGGCACAGATACGCAGTATTTT
TRBD2	TRBV5-1	TRBJ2-1	.	CASSSLTSGGGDEQFF	TGCGCCAGCAGCTCCCTGACTAGCGGGGGAGGAGATGAGCAGTTCTTC
.	TRBV6-2/TRBV6-3	TRBJ2-3	.	CASSYRPESTDTQYF	TGTGCCAGCAGTTACCGTCCGGAGAGCACAGATACGCAGTATTTT
TRBD2	TRBV5-1	TRBJ2-1	.	CASSLRTSGRPYNEQFF	TGCGCCAGCAGCTTGAGGACTAGCGGGAGGCCCTACAATGAGCAGTTCTTC
.	TRBV6-2/TRBV6-3	TRBJ1-5	once	CASSYTAANQPQHF	TGTGCCAGCAGTTACACCGCGGCCAATCAGCCCCAGCATTTT
.	TRBV6-5	TRBJ2-3	.	CASREPLGTDTQYF	TGTGCCAGCAGAGAGCCGTTGGGCACAGATACGCAGTATTTT
.	TRBV30	TRBJ1-6	.	CAWSVRPTQSSYNSPLHF	TGTGCCTGGAGTGTACGGCCGACACAGAGCTCCTATAATTCACCCCTCCACTTT
.	TRBV12-3/TRBV12-4	TRBJ1-1	.	CASRAGSNTEAFF	TGTGCCAGCAGGGCAGGGTCGAACACTGAAGCTTTCTTT
.	TRBV10-3	TRBJ1-1	.	CAISEADSVAFF	TGTGCCATCAGTGAGGCGGATAGTGTAGCTTTCTTT
.	TRBV29-1	TRBJ2-1	few	CSARRGGVEQFF	TGCAGCGCTAGAAGGGGTGGCGTTGAGCAGTTCTTC
TRBD1	TRBV19	TRBJ1-5	.	CASNSGQGADNQPQHF	TGTGCCAGTAATAGCGGACAGGGGGCTGACAATCAGCCCCAGCATTTT
TRBD1	TRBV28	TRBJ1-5	.	CASSEVIQGYGNQPQHF	TGTGCCAGCAGTGAGGTAATACAGGGGTACGGCAATCAGCCCCAGCATTTT
.	TRBV2	TRBJ1-2	.	CASSPRGSNYGYTF	TGTGCCAGCAGTCCCCGGGGGTCAAACTATGGCTACACCTTC
TRBD1	TRBV3-1/TRBV3-2	TRBJ2-7	.	CASSQPRGQGIEQYF	TGTGCCAGCAGCCAACCCCGGGGACAGGGTATCGAGCAGTACTTC
TRBD1	TRBV10-3	TRBJ1-4	.	CAISSGQPPTLFF	TGTGCCATCAGTTCGGGACAGCCACCTACGTTGTTTTTT